These 3 T cell receptor beta chains share one sample of origin, sequenced in a study of blood T cell repertoires in COVID-19. The table came from immunoSEQ multiplex PCR; TCRdb's copy has only in-frame clones and leaves some out. The table has fewer than 200,000 clones, less than 90% seen once; the top ten hold 6% to 8.5%. The sequencing sample was made of peripheral blood. These receptors all stem from a woman aged 65 to 85 with COVID-19, enrolled during active disease.

The chain recombines TRBV9 with TRBJ2-5; 9 bases are shared with TRBD2. Germline V gives CDR1 SGDLS, CDR2 YYNGEE. This CDR3 has 19 amino acids. V lost 4 bases and J lost 2; bases outside the gene matches: 18. The CDR3, as DNA: TGTGCCAGCAGCCCCGGTCTACTAGCGGGTGGCTTTACGCAAGAGACCCAGTACTTC. Its protein is CASSPGLLAGGFTQETQYF.

The chain uses TRBV27 and TRBJ2-2, with TRBD2 identical over 9 bases. V lost 5 bases, J lost 6 bases, and 10 bases stayed unmatched. Germline V gene sequence: CDR1 MNHEY, CDR2 SMNVEV (reference sequence). CDR3 length: 16 amino acids. The CDR3, as DNA: TGTGCCAGCAGTCTCCTAAAAGCGGGAGGACCCGGGGAGCTGTTTTTT. Residues: CASSLLKAGGPGELFF.

V is TRBV30 and J is TRBJ1-5; D unresolved. With 6 bases removed from V and 6 bases from J, the gap between germline ends came to 12 bases. Germline V gene sequence: CDR1 GTSNPN, CDR2 SVGIG (reference sequence). This CDR3 is built from 12 residues. The CDR3 DNA reads as TGTGCCTGCCAAATTGGCAGTCAGCCCCAGCATTTT. Protein sequence: CACQIGSQPQHF.